Below are 25 T cell receptor beta chains sequenced from a single sample in a study of blood T cell repertoires in COVID-19. TCRdb's copy holds only in-frame clones and misses some; the assay was immunoSEQ multiplex PCR. The table records roughly 300,000 clones, around 90% of them present only once. Specimen: PBMCs or T cells enriched from blood (not recorded which). Source of these receptors: a woman in her 30s who had recovered from COVID-19.

V usage is TRBV7-9 and J usage is TRBJ2-5; D possibly corresponds to TRBD2 (5 bases). This CDR3 is 15 amino acids long. Germline CDR1 reads SEHNR; CDR2 reads FQNEAQ (reference sequence). Trimming stripped 0 bases from V and 10 bases from J, with 18 bases between. CDR3 DNA sequence: TGTGCCAGCAGCTTAGCAGGTTCTACTCCCGGAGGCCAGTACTTC. Translated: CASSLAGSTPGGQYF.

V usage is TRBV10-3 and J usage is TRBJ2-3, with 11 positions matching TRBD1. The CDR3 extends over 15 amino acids. CDR1 and CDR2 (germline): ENHRY, SYGVKD. Germline trimming cut 7 bases from V and 6 bases from J; bases unmatched to any gene: 9. Here the CDR3 DNA reads TGTGCCATCAACCCCGGACAGGGGGCTTCGGATACGCAGTATTTT. It translates to CAINPGQGASDTQYF.

The chain couples TRBV30 to TRBJ1-5, with a tentative D call TRBD1 (5 bases). The germline V gene encodes CDR1 GTSNPN and CDR2 SVGIG (reference sequence). The CDR3 is 12 amino acids. Trimming pared 0 bases from V and 9 bases from J, leaving 9 bases between. The CDR3 protein is CAWSVPGGPQHF. Here the CDR3 DNA reads TGTGCCTGGAGTGTACCGGGGGGGCCCCAGCATTTT.

This sequence joins TRBV18 and TRBJ1-5, with a tentative D call TRBD1 (5 bases). This CDR3 has 17 residues. V dropped 3 bases and J dropped 0 bases, with 15 bases sitting between them. CDR1 is KGHSH and CDR2 is LQKENI in the germline V gene. The CDR3 sequence is CASSPAAGDFSNQPQHF. DNA for the CDR3: TGTGCCAGCTCACCCGCAGCGGGGGATTTTAGCAATCAGCCCCAGCATTTT.

The genes are TRBV6-5 and TRBJ1-2, with 7 bases lining up with TRBD1. V was pared by 7 bases and J by 7 bases, with 6 bases of the junction left unmatched. The CDR3 consists of 12 residues. Germline values: CDR1 MNHEY, CDR2 SVGAGI. Here the CDR3 reads CASKTGLGGYTF. The CDR3 nucleotides read TGTGCCAGCAAGACAGGGTTGGGTGGCTACACCTTC.

The chain combines TRBV28 with TRBJ1-4; D might be TRBD1 (5 bases). Trimming pared 4 bases from V and 3 bases from J, leaving 12 bases between. The CDR3 runs to 15 residues. Germline V gene data show CDR1 as MDHEN and CDR2 as SYDVKM. The CDR3 DNA reads TGTGCCAGCAGTTCCATCCAGGGATCTAATGAAAAACTGTTTTTT. Its translation: CASSSIQGSNEKLFF.

V is TRBV5-1 and J is TRBJ2-1; possibly TRBD2 for D (6 bases). There are 15 residues in the CDR3. CDR1 is SGHRS and CDR2 is YFSETQ in the germline V gene. Trimming left V 1 base short and J 5 bases short, with 13 bases between. CDR3 in DNA: TGCGCCAGCAGCTTGCTTCCGACTAGTAACAATGAGCAGTTCTTC. It specifies CASSLLPTSNNEQFF.

The chain links TRBV7-2 to TRBJ2-7; 11 bases are a match to TRBD2. V lost 5 bases, J lost 2 bases, and 11 bases stayed unmatched. CDR1 and CDR2 (germline): SGHTA, FQGNSA. The CDR3 covers 17 residues. CDR3 bases: TGTGCCAGCAGCATTGGGACTAGCGGAATCACTCCCTACGAGCAGTACTTC. Amino acids: CASSIGTSGITPYEQYF.

The rearrangement links TRBV25-1 to TRBJ2-7; weak D call: TRBD1 (5 bases). V lost 4 bases to trimming and J lost 2 bases, with 6 bases between them. The CDR3 is made up of 12 amino acids. Per germline, CDR1 MGHDK and CDR2 SYGVNS. The CDR3 sequence is CASSGQTYEQYF. CDR3 bases: TGTGCCAGCAGTGGACAGACCTACGAGCAGTACTTC.

The sample holds one count of this clone. The rearrangement joins TRBV15 to TRBJ2-6, with 10 nucleotides matching TRBD1. Trimming took 0 bases from V and 4 from J; bases not matched to a gene: 12. CDR1 and CDR2 (germline): LNHNV, YYDKDF (reference sequence). CDR3 size: 20 residues. The CDR3 DNA reads TGTGCCACCAGCAGAGATCCGATGAAGGGACAGGGGCTCGGGGCCAACGTCCTGACTTTC. As protein: CATSRDPMKGQGLGANVLTF.

The chain uses TRBV10-3 and TRBJ2-7, with TRBD2 matching 11 bases. This CDR3 spans 15 amino acids. Losses at the gene ends were 11 bases for V and 2 bases for J; bases not matched to a gene: 11. Germline V gene lookup returns CDR1 ENHRY and CDR2 SYGVKD. This CDR3 reads CASRVAGGTAYEQYF. CDR3 nucleotides: TGTGCCTCGCGGGTAGCGGGAGGGACGGCCTACGAGCAGTACTTC.

The chain uses TRBV5-5 and TRBJ1-2; TRBD1 is a possible D gene (6 bases). V lost 0 bases and J 5 bases, leaving 14 bases between the germline ends. The CDR3 consists of 15 residues. Germline V gives CDR1 SGHKS, CDR2 YYEKEE (reference sequence). Here the CDR3 DNA reads TGTGCCAGCAGCTTGGGACAGGTGAGGCGATATGGCTACACCTTC. Translated: CASSLGQVRRYGYTF.

V is TRBV24-1 and J is TRBJ1-5; the match to TRBD1 covers 7 bases. After removal of 10 bases from V and 8 bases from J, the junction contained 13 bases not matched to a gene. This CDR3 is built from 14 residues. Germline V gives CDR1 KGHDR, CDR2 SFDVKD. Here the CDR3 DNA reads TGTGCCACTGCAGAGGGGGGCAGGGGGGAGCCCCAGCATTTT. This codes for CATAEGGRGEPQHF.

Only one count was recorded for this clone. The chain has TRBV27 and TRBJ2-7, with TRBD2 as a possible D gene (7 bases). The V gene's germline CDR1 is MNHEY and CDR2 SMNVEV (reference sequence). The CDR3 covers 13 residues. V lost 2 bases to trimming and J lost 6 bases, with 11 bases between them. CDR3 in amino acids: CASSLGRGGEQYF. The CDR3, as DNA: TGTGCCAGCAGTTTAGGGAGGGGGGGCGAGCAGTACTTC.

This clone was counted only a few times. The chain has TRBV5-8 and TRBJ1-2; D might be TRBD1 (6 bases). This CDR3 is built from 15 residues. V was clipped by 0 bases and J by 4 bases, with 13 bases between them. The germline gives CDR1 SGHTS, CDR2 YDEGEE. The CDR3 here is CASSLATGIFYGYTF. In DNA form, the CDR3 reads TGTGCCAGCAGCTTGGCCACAGGGATTTTCTATGGCTACACCTTC.

The rearrangement links TRBV27 to TRBJ2-7; D is possibly TRBD1 (5 bases). Trimming removed 2 bases at V and 0 bases at J, with 8 bases between. Germline V gene data show CDR1 as MNHEY and CDR2 as SMNVEV (reference sequence). The CDR3 runs 14 residues. This chain's CDR3 is CASSLKDSSYEQYF. CDR3 in DNA: TGTGCCAGCAGTTTAAAAGACAGCTCCTACGAGCAGTACTTC.

The rearrangement links TRBV7-3 to TRBJ1-1; D is possibly TRBD1 (6 bases). Germline V gene lookup returns CDR1 SGHTA and CDR2 FQGTGA. The CDR3 runs to 15 residues. Between the trimmed V and J ends, which lost 6 bases and 4 bases, there was a span of 18 bases. CDR3 protein: CASSRFGGSGTEAFF. CDR3 coding DNA: TGTGCCAGCAGTCGTTTTGGGGGCTCGGGCACTGAAGCTTTCTTT.

The chain recombines TRBV29-1 with TRBJ1-1; D is possibly TRBD1 (6 bases). Trimming took off 6 bases at V and 1 base at J, with 12 bases between the two ends. CDR1 and CDR2 from the germline V gene are SQVTM and ANQGSEA. The CDR3 contains 13 residues. CDR3: CSVRDIRNTEAFF. The CDR3 bases are TGCAGCGTCAGGGACATTAGGAACACTGAAGCTTTCTTT.

The J gene is TRBJ1-2, the V gene TRBV30; TRBD1 matches 8 bases. V lost 3 bases, J lost 8 bases, and 8 bases stayed unmatched. CDR3 length: 13 residues. CDR1 GTSNPN and CDR2 SVGIG come from the germline V gene (reference sequence). CDR3 sequence (DNA): TGTGCCTGGAGAAGCAGGGGGCGCAGGGGCTACACCTTC. This sequence encodes CAWRSRGRRGYTF.

Worth noting for this clone: The junction and the germline gene differ at one end; a read error may be behind it. The chain combines TRBV7-8 with TRBJ2-1; 11 nucleotides agree with TRBD2. Per germline, CDR1 SGHVS and CDR2 FQNEAQ. This CDR3 contains 15 residues. CDR3 bases: TGTGCCAGCAGGTTAGCGGGAGGGTCCTACAATGAGCAGTTCTTC. Translating it yields CASRLAGGSYNEQFF.

The chain uses TRBV11-2 and TRBJ2-1, with D possibly being TRBD2 (5 bases). The germline V and J ends were trimmed by 3 bases and 7 bases, with 10 bases remaining between them. The CDR3 loop spans 13 amino acids. The germline CDR1 and CDR2 sequences are SGHAT and FQNNGV. Here the CDR3 DNA reads TGTGCCAGCAGCTTTAGTAGACTAAATGAGCAGTTCTTC. It encodes CASSFSRLNEQFF. Together with reference TRBV11-2 and TRBJ2-1, the CDR3 gives the full variable domain: EAGVAQSPRYKIIEKRQSVAFWCNPISGHATLYWYQQILGQGPKLLIQFQNNGVVDDSQLPKDRFSAERLKGVDSTLKIQPAKLEDSAVYLCASSFSRLNEQFFGPGTRLTVL.

V and J are TRBV24-1 and TRBJ2-1, with 10 positions matching TRBD2. The ends lost 7 bases at V and 4 bases at J; junction bases unmatched: 6. This CDR3 contains 15 residues. The germline gives CDR1 KGHDR, CDR2 SFDVKD. The CDR3 is CATSSTGLAYNEQFF. CDR3 nucleotide sequence: TGTGCCACCAGCTCTACGGGACTAGCGTACAATGAGCAGTTCTTC.

This chain links TRBV24-1 with TRBJ2-5; the match to TRBD1 covers 9 bases. Trimming cost V 7 bases and J 2 bases; bases outside gene matches: 10. CDR3 length: 16 residues. CDR1 is KGHDR and CDR2 is SFDVKD in the germline V gene. CDR3: CATSTPGQGFQETQYF. CDR3 bases: TGTGCCACCAGCACTCCGGGACAGGGCTTTCAAGAGACCCAGTACTTC.

This clone was counted a single time. The chain uses TRBV10-3 and TRBJ2-3; no definite D call. The V gene lost 7 bases and the J gene lost 6 bases, with 11 bases spanning the gap. The CDR3 covers 12 residues. The germline V gene encodes CDR1 ENHRY and CDR2 SYGVKD. Here the CDR3 DNA reads TGTGCCATCAAAACCCCAGTGGATACGCAGTATTTT. Protein: CAIKTPVDTQYF.

The sample holds a few counts of this clone. The chain links TRBV12-5 to TRBJ2-7; 9 bases are a match to TRBD1. Germline V gene data show CDR1 as LGHNT and CDR2 as FRNRAP. Trimming cost V 5 bases and J 3 bases; bases outside gene matches: 2. This CDR3 is 13 amino acids long. This CDR3 is CASGEDRGYEQYF. CDR3 in DNA: TGTGCTAGTGGTGAGGACAGGGGCTACGAGCAGTACTTC.